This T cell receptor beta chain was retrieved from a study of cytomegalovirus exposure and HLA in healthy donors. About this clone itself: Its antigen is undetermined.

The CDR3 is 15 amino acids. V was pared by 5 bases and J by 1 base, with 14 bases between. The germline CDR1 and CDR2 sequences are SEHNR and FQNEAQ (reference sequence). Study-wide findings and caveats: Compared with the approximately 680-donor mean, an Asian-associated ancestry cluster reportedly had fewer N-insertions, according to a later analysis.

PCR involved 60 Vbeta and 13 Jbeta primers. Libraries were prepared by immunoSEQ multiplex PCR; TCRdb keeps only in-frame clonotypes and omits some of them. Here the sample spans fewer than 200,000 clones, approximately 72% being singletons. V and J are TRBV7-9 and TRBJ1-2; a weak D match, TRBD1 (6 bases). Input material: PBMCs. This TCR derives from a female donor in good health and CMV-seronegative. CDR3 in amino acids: CASSTRTVFNYGYTF. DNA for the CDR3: TGTGCCAGCAGCACCCGGACAGTTTTTAACTATGGCTACACCTTC.